Presented here are 14 T cell receptor beta chains from one specimen sequenced in a study of cytomegalovirus exposure and HLA in healthy donors. 13 Jbeta primers and 60 Vbeta primers were used for the PCR. Profiled with immunoSEQ multiplex PCR; TCRdb holds only in-frame clones, not every one. This sample has 15,000 to 20,000 clones, with about 77% found just once. Sequencing was done on a sample of PBMCs. These receptor sequences come from a man between 18 and 35 years old in good health and CMV-seronegative.

This chain uses TRBV10-3 with TRBJ1-1; the match to TRBD1 covers 7 bases. The CDR3 has 14 residues. V was pared by 7 bases and J by 0 bases, with 5 bases of the junction left unmatched. Germline V CDR1 and CDR2: ENHRY, SYGVKD. The CDR3 sequence is CAIKGTDMNTEAFF. In nucleotides, the CDR3 is TGTGCCATCAAAGGGACAGACATGAACACTGAAGCTTTCTTT.

The gene calls are TRBV25-1 and TRBJ2-2; 8 bases are a match to TRBD2. Trimming removed 5 bases from V and 2 bases from J; junction bases left unmatched: 4. The CDR3 extends over 15 amino acids. The germline V gene has CDR1 MGHDK and CDR2 SYGVNS. CDR3 nucleotides: TGTGCCAGCAGTAGTAGCGGGGTAAACACCGGGGAGCTGTTTTTT. Its translation: CASSSSGVNTGELFF.

The J gene is TRBJ2-5, the V gene TRBV5-1, with D tentatively TRBD2 (6 bases). V was shortened by 4 bases and J by 1 base, with 20 bases between the two germline ends. Germline-derived CDR1 and CDR2 are SGHRS and YFSETQ. The CDR3 runs to 17 residues. CDR3 in amino acids: CASSKGTLRGIQETQYF. The CDR3 coding sequence is TGCGCCAGCAGCAAAGGGACTTTACGGGGGATCCAAGAGACCCAGTACTTC. The whole variable domain, filled in from reference TRBV5-1 and TRBJ2-5, reads KAGVTQTPRYLIKTRGQQVTLSCSPISGHRSVSWYQQTPGQGLQFLFEYFSETQRNKGNFPGRFSGRQFSNSRSEMNVSTLELGDSALYLCASSKGTLRGIQETQYFGPGTRLLVL.

The chain uses TRBV29-1 and TRBJ1-2; D perhaps matches TRBD1 (5 bases). This CDR3 contains 14 residues. V was clipped by 3 bases and J by 2 bases, with 13 bases between them. Germline assignment: CDR1 SQVTM and CDR2 ANQGSEA. This CDR3 reads CSVDGGTTNYGYTF. DNA for the CDR3: TGCAGCGTTGATGGAGGGACGACAAACTATGGCTACACCTTC. The complete variable domain, with remaining parts taken from reference TRBV29-1 and TRBJ1-2, reads SAVISQKPSRDICQRGTSLTIQCQVDSQVTMMFWYRQQPGQSLTLIATANQGSEATYESGFVIDKFPISRPNLTFSTLTVSNMSPEDSSIYLCSVDGGTTNYGYTFGSGTRLTVV.

CDR3 residues: CAGVEVAEAFF. The CDR3 region has the DNA TGCGCCGGGGTAGAGGTTGCTGAAGCTTTCTTT. This chain connects TRBV29-1 to TRBJ1-1, with D hard to call. CDR1 and CDR2 (germline): SQVTM, ANQGSEA. The CDR3 runs to 11 residues.

V is TRBV7-3 and J is TRBJ1-1; D not resolved. The V gene's germline CDR1 is SGHTA and CDR2 FQGTGA. Trimming took 3 bases from V and 3 from J, leaving 11 bases between them. This CDR3 comprises 14 residues. The CDR3: CASSFSPGDTEAFF. The CDR3 nucleotides are TGTGCCAGCAGCTTCTCCCCCGGTGACACTGAAGCTTTCTTT.

A single count supports this clone. The J gene is TRBJ1-1, the V gene TRBV30; D unclear. V lost 5 bases and J 3 bases, leaving 10 bases between the germline ends. The CDR3 runs 12 residues. Germline assignment: CDR1 GTSNPN and CDR2 SVGIG (reference sequence). CDR3 in amino acids: CAWVLWDTEAFF. CDR3 DNA sequence: TGTGCCTGGGTACTATGGGACACTGAAGCTTTCTTT.

The gene calls are TRBV5-1 and TRBJ2-5; a weak D match, TRBD2 (7 bases). Trimming removed 5 bases at V and 4 bases at J, with 15 bases between. Germline CDR1 and CDR2: SGHRS and YFSETQ. The CDR3 has 14 amino acids. The CDR3 DNA is TGCGCCAGCAGTGGGGGGGCATTGTTAGAGACCCAGTACTTC. Encoded protein: CASSGGALLETQYF.

This chain connects TRBV10-3 to TRBJ1-1; no reliable D call. Trimming took off 1 base at V and 5 bases at J, with 5 bases between the two ends. Per the germline V gene, CDR1 is ENHRY and CDR2 is SYGVKD. This CDR3 has 12 residues. Here the CDR3 reads CAISEWATEAFF. CDR3 in DNA: TGTGCCATCAGTGAGTGGGCAACTGAAGCTTTCTTT.

This chain joins TRBV4-2 and TRBJ2-3, with TRBD2 matching 9 bases. Trimming at V came to 0 bases and at J to 2 bases, leaving 6 bases not matched to a gene. Germline loops: CDR1 LGHNA, CDR2 YNFKEQ. The CDR3 consists of 17 residues. The CDR3 loop reads CASSQDSLAGNTDTQYF. Written as DNA, the CDR3 is TGTGCCAGCAGCCAAGATTCCCTAGCGGGGAACACAGATACGCAGTATTTT.

The gene calls are TRBV2 and TRBJ2-2, with TRBD2 as a possible D gene (5 bases). The CDR3 runs 14 residues. The germline CDR1 and CDR2 sequences are SNHLY and FYNNEI. The V end lost 4 bases, the J end lost 4 bases, and 10 bases lay between the germline ends. CDR3 in DNA: TGTGCCAGCAGTGGAGGGTTCGGCACCGGGGAGCTGTTTTTT. Translated: CASSGGFGTGELFF.

The chain employs TRBV6-5 and TRBJ2-7; a weak D match, TRBD1 (6 bases). The CDR3 runs to 15 residues. V shed 6 bases and J shed 0 bases, with 15 bases lying between them. Germline V gene data show CDR1 as MNHEY and CDR2 as SVGAGI. The CDR3 nucleotides read TGTGCCAGCAGCCGTACAGGGACCACCTCCTACGAGCAGTACTTC. Translated, it gives CASSRTGTTSYEQYF.

The rearrangement joins TRBV29-1 to TRBJ1-1; TRBD1 might be the D (5 bases). V gave up 4 bases and J gave up 1 base, with 7 bases separating them. Germline V CDR1 and CDR2: SQVTM, ANQGSEA. The CDR3 is 12 amino acids. CDR3 coding DNA: TGCAGCGTTGCCAGGGAGAACACTGAAGCTTTCTTT. This gives the protein CSVARENTEAFF. Supplemented by reference TRBV29-1 and TRBJ1-1, the full variable domain reads SAVISQKPSRDICQRGTSLTIQCQVDSQVTMMFWYRQQPGQSLTLIATANQGSEATYESGFVIDKFPISRPNLTFSTLTVSNMSPEDSSIYLCSVARENTEAFFGQGTRLTVV.

The rearrangement links TRBV29-1 to TRBJ1-4; TRBD1 matches at 8 bases. This CDR3 spans 13 amino acids. The V gene end was trimmed by 5 bases and the J gene end by 8 bases; junction bases not matched to a gene: 7. The germline V gene encodes CDR1 SQVTM and CDR2 ANQGSEA. The CDR3 sequence is CSVLTGDKEKLFF. Here the CDR3 DNA reads TGCAGCGTTCTGACAGGGGATAAGGAAAAACTGTTTTTT.